Included here is one T cell receptor beta chain sequence, with context. Antigen unknown. These data originate in a study of cytomegalovirus exposure and HLA in healthy donors. This PCR relied on a set of 60 Vbeta primers and 13 Jbeta primers. The table came from immunoSEQ multiplex PCR; TCRdb's copy has only in-frame clones and leaves some out. The table has under 150,000 clones, approximately 85% seen once. Whole-study findings and limits: Usually a TCR sequence was rare, but some public TCRs were found in many donors.

CDR3 size: 12 residues. Germline CDR1 SEHNR, CDR2 FQNEAQ (reference sequence). This receptor was obtained from a male donor in good health and CMV-seropositive. V usage is TRBV7-9 and J usage is TRBJ2-5; 8 bases match TRBD1. The sequencing input was PBMCs. The CDR3 loop reads CAISTGAETQYF. As DNA, the CDR3 is TGTGCGATATCGACAGGGGCGGAGACCCAGTACTTC.